A single sample gave rise to the 10 T cell receptor beta chains below, sequenced in a study of CD8 T cells in ankylosing spondylitis. From the 5' RACE reads, TCRdb called clonotypes with MiXCR, one entry per CDR3 protein. Seen here are 200,000 to 300,000 distinct CDR3 sequences, about 24% observed once, and the top ten hold approximately 0.61%. Sequencing was carried out using blood, either unsorted or a sorted T cell fraction (not recorded which). The receptor source for this set is a male donor with ankylosing spondylitis or in good health (not recorded which).

This chain connects TRBV29-1 to TRBJ1-5, with 7 positions matching TRBD1. The length of the CDR3 is 12 residues. Trimming removed 6 bases from V and 9 bases from J; junction bases left unmatched: 8. Germline V gene data show CDR1 as SQVTM and CDR2 as ANQGSEA. CDR3 nucleotide sequence: TGCAGCGTCCGGGACAGCCCTGGGCCCCAGCATTTT. Translated: CSVRDSPGPQHF.

This clonotype has a handful of counts. This sequence joins TRBV20-1 and TRBJ2-1, with TRBD1 matching over 8 bases. The CDR3 loop spans 16 amino acids. Looked up from germline, CDR1 is DFQATT and CDR2 is SNEGSKA (reference sequence). The V and J ends lost 3 bases and 4 bases, in that order; junction bases with no gene match: 11. The DNA for the CDR3 is TGCAGTGCTAGTGGGGCCCCAGGGGGCAAGTACAATGAGCAGTTCTTC. Its translation: CSASGAPGGKYNEQFF.

This clonotype came up many times. The CDR3 protein is CSVGSNSYNEQFF. The DNA of the CDR3 is TGCAGCGTTGGGTCAAACTCCTACAATGAGCAGTTCTTC. The gene calls are TRBV29-1 and TRBJ2-1; D gene unclear. Germline V lookup: CDR1 SQVTM, CDR2 ANQGSEA. The CDR3 runs 13 residues. Between the trimmed V and J ends, which lost 4 bases and 0 bases, there was a span of 7 bases.

There are a few counts of this clonotype. The chain employs TRBV12-3 or TRBV12-4 and TRBJ2-1; D is unresolved. Trimming took off 4 bases at V and 2 bases at J, with 15 bases between the two ends. The CDR3 consists of 16 residues. CDR3 DNA: TGTGCCAGCAGTTCCTTCCGGGCACCCCCCTACAATGAGCAGTTCTTC. It codes for CASSSFRAPPYNEQFF.

The rearrangement uses TRBV12-3 or TRBV12-4 and TRBJ1-1; 7 positions match TRBD1. Losses at the gene ends were 6 bases for V and 8 bases for J; bases not matched to a gene: 12. The CDR3 runs 14 residues. The CDR3 DNA follows: TGTGCCAGCAGCCACGGACAGGTCCCGGCCGAAGCTTTCTTT. Protein product: CASSHGQVPAEAFF.

This rearrangement joins TRBV6-5 to TRBJ2-3, with D possibly TRBD1 on 6 matching bases. The germline gives CDR1 MNHEY, CDR2 SVGAGI. V lost 4 bases, J lost 3 bases, and 20 bases lay in between. The CDR3 covers 17 residues. Here the CDR3 reads CASSSTGTSPETDTQYF. In DNA form, the CDR3 reads TGTGCCAGCAGTTCAACCGGGACATCACCGGAAACAGATACGCAGTATTTT.

This clonotype was recorded a few times. V usage is TRBV12-3 or TRBV12-4 and J usage is TRBJ2-2; TRBD1 matches at 11 bases. V gave up 6 bases and J gave up 0 bases; unmatched junction bases: 9. There are 18 residues in the CDR3. This CDR3 reads CASSATPGQGANTGELFF. CDR3 nucleotides: TGTGCCAGCAGCGCAACCCCGGGACAGGGGGCGAACACCGGGGAGCTGTTTTTT.

The rearrangement joins TRBV18 to TRBJ1-6; D might be TRBD1 (5 bases). In germline, CDR1 is KGHSH, CDR2 LQKENI. This CDR3 region has 14 residues. V gave up 6 bases and J gave up 8 bases, with 14 bases separating them. In DNA form, the CDR3 reads TGTGCCAGCTCCGCCGGCCCGGGGGATTCACCCCTCCACTTT. Translating gives CASSAGPGDSPLHF.

The chain recombines TRBV18 with TRBJ2-1; TRBD2 matches 7 bases. This CDR3 region has 15 residues. Germline V CDR1 and CDR2: KGHSH, LQKENI. Trimming cost V 0 bases and J 6 bases; bases outside gene matches: 5. The CDR3 DNA is TGTGCCAGCTCACCACCTTATTCGGGGGGCAATGAGCAGTTCTTC. Protein sequence: CASSPPYSGGNEQFF.

The genes are TRBV29-1 and TRBJ2-1; unclear D gene. V lost 3 bases, J lost 3 bases, and 12 bases lay in between. Germline CDR1 and CDR2: SQVTM and ANQGSEA. The CDR3 sequence is 14 residues long. Written as DNA, the CDR3 is TGCAGCGTTGAGGAGAGCTCACTCTACAATGAGCAGTTCTTC. The encoded protein is CSVEESSLYNEQFF.